The rows below give T cell receptor beta chains drawn from one sample of a study of cytomegalovirus exposure and HLA in healthy donors. Sequencing used immunoSEQ multiplex PCR; TCRdb keeps in-frame clones, though not all of them. Of about 120,000 clones in the sample, roughly 80% were seen once. The sequencing sample was made of PBMCs. The receptors stem from a female donor in good health and CMV-seronegative. Each CDR3 is given with its conserved first and last residue. A D gene is named only where the DNA matches it firmly. A row's size may be missing; if present it is once, few, many or a size class.

NA	TRBV9	TRBD2	TRBJ2-5	CASSGGLAGGIVTQYF	TGTGCCAGCAGCGGAGGACTAGCGGGGGGGATAGTGACCCAGTACTTC
NA	TRBV5-8	NA	TRBJ2-3	CASRLGGYGQATDTQYF	TGTGCCAGCAGGTTGGGGGGGTATGGACAGGCCACAGATACGCAGTATTTT
NA	TRBV6-5	NA	TRBJ1-5	CASSDSSNQPQHF	TGTGCCAGCAGCGATAGTAGCAATCAGCCCCAGCATTTT
NA	TRBV13	NA	TRBJ1-3	CASSWGDTIYF	TGTGCCAGCAGCTGGGGGGACACCATATATTTT
NA	TRBV6-1	TRBD2	TRBJ2-3	CASSEGKSGGPAGTQYF	TGTGCCAGCAGTGAAGGAAAGTCGGGGGGGCCGGCGGGTACGCAGTATTTT
NA	TRBV5-5	NA	TRBJ1-2	CASRRSLILKPSRDGYTF	TGTGCCAGCAGACGCAGCCTCATCCTGAAACCGTCGAGGGATGGCTACACCTTC
NA	TRBV7-6	NA	TRBJ2-7	CASSQRTGSYEQYF	TGTGCCAGCAGCCAAAGGACGGGATCCTACGAGCAGTACTTC
NA	TRBV10-2	NA	TRBJ2-1	CASSDTVGAPFNEQFF	TGCGCCAGCAGTGATACAGTGGGGGCACCCTTCAATGAGCAGTTCTTC
NA	TRBV14	TRBD2	TRBJ2-3	CASSQAQRGEDTQYF	TGTGCCAGCAGCCAAGCTCAGCGGGGTGAAGATACGCAGTATTTT
NA	TRBV10-2	TRBD1	TRBJ1-1	CASSSDRVRIKNTEAFF	TGCGCCAGCAGTTCGGACAGGGTGAGAATCAAGAACACTGAAGCTTTCTTT
NA	TRBV5-1	NA	TRBJ1-6	CASSLTTGFNSPLHF	TGCGCCAGCAGCTTGACTACAGGGTTTAATTCACCCCTCCACTTT
NA	TRBV5-4	NA	TRBJ2-3	CASSPWTSSTDTQYF	TGTGCCAGCAGCCCATGGACTTCTAGCACAGATACGCAGTATTTT
NA	TRBV5-6	NA	TRBJ1-1	CASSFRSWGQGIEAFF	TGTGCCAGCAGCTTCCGCAGTTGGGGGCAGGGCATTGAAGCTTTCTTT
few	TRBV27	NA	TRBJ1-6	CASSLLRERPLHF	TGTGCCAGCAGTTTATTGCGGGAAAGGCCCCTCCACTTT
NA	TRBV19	NA	TRBJ2-6	CASRAFSGANVLTF	TGTGCCAGTAGGGCCTTCTCTGGGGCCAACGTCCTGACTTTC
NA	TRBV5-6	TRBD1	TRBJ2-3	CASMETGGAAGTDTQYF	TGTGCCAGCATGGAGACAGGGGGTGCCGCCGGCACAGATACGCAGTATTTT
NA	TRBV21-1	NA	TRBJ1-2	CASSMYAGTGYGYTF	TGTGCCAGCAGCATGTACGCGGGGACAGGTTATGGCTACACCTTC
few	TRBV14	NA	TRBJ1-1	CASSPLDTEAFF	TGTGCCAGCAGCCCACTGGACACTGAAGCTTTCTTT
NA	TRBV28	NA	TRBJ1-5	CASSHDLEGNQPQHF	TGTGCCAGCAGCCACGACCTGGAGGGCAATCAGCCCCAGCATTTT
NA	TRBV19	TRBD1	TRBJ1-5	CASTLQGMSNQPQHF	TGTGCCAGTACCTTACAGGGGATGAGCAATCAGCCCCAGCATTTT
NA	TRBV19	NA	TRBJ1-6	CASSIQRGSNSPLHF	TGTGCCAGTAGTATTCAAAGAGGATCTAATTCACCCCTCCACTTT
NA	TRBV4-3	TRBD2	TRBJ2-3	CASSQGAGGPSTDTQYF	TGCGCCAGCAGCCAAGGAGCGGGGGGCCCTAGCACAGATACGCAGTATTTT
NA	TRBV6-1	TRBD1	TRBJ2-5	CASSTGAGGTQYF	TGTGCCAGCAGTACAGGGGCGGGTGGGACCCAGTACTTC
NA	TRBV6-5	NA	TRBJ1-2	CASSPTQATRYGYTF	TGTGCCAGCAGTCCCACTCAGGCCACCCGTTATGGCTACACCTTC
NA	TRBV15	NA	TRBJ2-1	CATSRDPNEQFF	TGTGCCACCAGCAGAGATCCGAATGAGCAGTTCTTC
NA	TRBV19	NA	TRBJ2-7	CASSIVEQGGNEQYF	TGTGCCAGTAGTATAGTGGAGCAGGGCGGAAACGAGCAGTACTTC
NA	TRBV10-3	NA	TRBJ1-1	CAIRDSNFEAFF	TGTGCCATCAGGGACAGCAACTTTGAAGCTTTCTTT
few	TRBV19	NA	TRBJ2-7	CASSIDRAGLEQYF	TGTGCCAGTAGTATAGACAGGGCAGGGCTCGAGCAGTACTTC
NA	TRBV14	NA	TRBJ2-7	CASSQAGSGEQYF	TGTGCCAGCAGCCAGGCCGGGAGTGGAGAGCAGTACTTC
NA	TRBV27	NA	TRBJ1-2	CASGVGAGRTILANYGYTF	TGTGCCAGCGGCGTTGGGGCAGGGCGAACTATTTTAGCTAACTATGGCTACACCTTC
few	TRBV2	NA	TRBJ1-2	CASSEGQGYGYTF	TGTGCCAGCAGTGAAGGCCAGGGCTATGGCTACACCTTC
NA	TRBV12-5	NA	TRBJ2-5	CASVPEGYQETQYF	TGTGCTAGTGTCCCAGAGGGTTACCAAGAGACCCAGTACTTC
NA	TRBV27	TRBD1	TRBJ1-1	CASSALVTGGTEAFF	TGTGCCAGCAGCGCACTTGTTACAGGGGGCACTGAAGCTTTCTTT
NA	TRBV11-2	NA	TRBJ2-6	CASSRPSGANVLTF	TGTGCCAGCAGCCGTCCGTCTGGGGCCAACGTCCTGACTTTC
once	TRBV27	TRBD2	TRBJ2-7	CASSLSEPSGGYEQYF	TGTGCCAGCAGTTTATCGGAGCCTAGCGGGGGCTACGAGCAGTACTTC